The 28 T cell receptor beta chains below were found in one sample sequenced in a study of T cell responses to AZD1222 COVID-19 vaccine. Libraries were prepared by immunoSEQ multiplex PCR; TCRdb keeps only in-frame clonotypes and omits some of them. Among approximately 64,000 clones listed, roughly 89% were seen once. The specimen was peripheral blood, collected on day 0 of AZD1222 vaccination. The receptors stem from an adult in good health.

The V call is TRBV6-1, the J call TRBJ1-1; TRBD1 matches 7 bases. The junction had 9 bases not matched to a gene; V was cut back by 1 base and J by 10 bases. Per germline, CDR1 MNHNS and CDR2 SASEGT. CDR3 size: 14 residues. CDR3 bases: TGTGCCAGCAGTGAAGTAGTCAGGGGGAATTTAGCTTTCTTT. It yields the protein CASSEVVRGNLAFF.

The V call is TRBV7-2, the J call TRBJ1-1; 12 bases map to TRBD1. There are 16 residues in the CDR3. The trim removed 0 bases at V and 11 bases at J, leaving 10 bases unmatched. Germline CDR1 reads SGHTA; CDR2 reads FQGNSA. CDR3 region: CASSLANTGTGGLAFF. The CDR3 bases are TGTGCCAGCAGCTTAGCCAATACCGGGACAGGGGGCTTGGCTTTCTTT.

This clone was detected once. The chain carries TRBV6-5 and TRBJ1-2; D is uncertain. Germline values: CDR1 MNHEY, CDR2 SVGAGI. Trimming stripped 5 bases from V and 14 bases from J, with 18 bases between. This CDR3 comprises 12 residues. The CDR3 protein is CASSRSMGARTF. Here the CDR3 DNA reads TGTGCCAGCAGTCGCTCAATGGGCGCGAGGACCTTC.

V usage is TRBV6-2 or TRBV6-3 and J usage is TRBJ1-4; 7 nucleotides line up with TRBD1. CDR1 is MNHEY, CDR2 SVGEGT, per germline. The CDR3 is made up of 16 amino acids. Germline trimming cut 5 bases from V and 0 bases from J; bases unmatched to any gene: 6. This chain's CDR3 is CASSTGQAATNEKLFF. CDR3 bases: TGTGCCAGCAGTACCGGACAGGCCGCAACTAATGAAAAACTGTTTTTT.

The V and J genes are TRBV2 and TRBJ2-5; TRBD1 agrees at 7 bases. V was clipped by 2 bases and J by 5 bases; unmatched bases: 2. The CDR3 is 13 amino acids. Germline loops: CDR1 SNHLY, CDR2 FYNNEI. The CDR3 nucleotides are TGTGCCAGCAGTGAAAACAGGGGCGAGACCCAGTACTTC. This translates into CASSENRGETQYF.

In its sample, this clone was seen once. V and J are TRBV4-1 and TRBJ2-1, with 8 positions matching TRBD2. Unmatched junction bases numbered 4, after V lost 4 bases and J lost 5 bases. The CDR3 loop spans 14 amino acids. Per the germline V gene, CDR1 is MGHRA and CDR2 is YSYEKL. CDR3 amino acids: CASSLVGGDNEQFF. As DNA, the CDR3 is TGCGCCAGCAGCCTCGTCGGGGGGGACAATGAGCAGTTCTTC.

CDR3 in DNA: TGCAGCGTTGAAGATCTTGTGGGGGAACAGAAAGACTATGGCTACACCTTC. This codes for CSVEDLVGEQKDYGYTF. This chain uses TRBV29-1 with TRBJ1-2; tentatively, D is TRBD1 (5 bases). Germline V gene sequence: CDR1 SQVTM, CDR2 ANQGSEA. The CDR3 runs to 17 residues. Between the trimmed V and J ends, which lost 0 bases and 3 bases, there was a span of 20 bases.

The genes are TRBV27 and TRBJ1-5; D gene ambiguous. Trimming stripped 2 bases from V and 6 bases from J, with 8 bases between. The CDR3 extends over 13 amino acids. Germline-derived CDR1 and CDR2 are MNHEY and SMNVEV (reference sequence). The CDR3 is CASSLEFGQPQHF. CDR3 nucleotides: TGTGCCAGCAGTTTAGAGTTCGGTCAGCCCCAGCATTTT.

V usage is TRBV28 and J usage is TRBJ1-4, with D maybe TRBD1 (6 bases). This CDR3 region has 15 residues. Germline loops: CDR1 MDHEN, CDR2 SYDVKM. The V end was cut by 7 bases, the J end by 3 bases, with 15 bases between. Here the CDR3 reads CASTHSTGSNEKLFF. The CDR3 coding sequence is TGTGCCAGCACTCATTCGACAGGATCTAATGAAAAACTGTTTTTT.

This chain links TRBV30 with TRBJ1-3; D is ambiguous. Trimming removed 0 bases from V and 0 bases from J, with 6 bases in between. CDR1 and CDR2 (germline): GTSNPN, SVGIG (reference sequence). There are 14 residues in the CDR3. The CDR3 region has the DNA TGTGCCTGGAGTGTACGTAGCTCTGGAAACACCATATATTTT. Amino acids: CAWSVRSSGNTIYF.

The chain carries TRBV4-3 and TRBJ2-7; 7 bases are a match to TRBD1. Per the germline V gene, CDR1 is LGHNA and CDR2 is YSLEER. This CDR3 is built from 14 residues. J lost 4 bases, V lost 1 base, and 4 bases had no gene match. This CDR3 is CASSQGTGDYEQYF. The CDR3 DNA reads as TGCGCCAGCAGCCAAGGTACAGGGGATTACGAGCAGTACTTC.

This chain links TRBV19 with TRBJ1-1; tentative D call: TRBD1 (6 bases). Per the germline V gene, CDR1 is LNHDA and CDR2 is SQIVND (reference sequence). V dropped 4 bases and J dropped 3 bases, with 9 bases sitting between them. The CDR3 spans 13 residues. For the CDR3, the DNA is TGTGCCAGTAGTAACAGGGCGGACACTGAAGCTTTCTTT. Protein sequence: CASSNRADTEAFF. The variable domain in full, completed from reference TRBV19 and TRBJ1-1, reads DGGITQSPKYLFRKEGQNVTLSCEQNLNHDAMYWYRQDPGQGLRLIYYSQIVNDFQKGDIAEGYSVSREKKESFPLTVTSAQKNPTAFYLCASSNRADTEAFFGQGTRLTVV.

The CDR3 spells CASSVGAQEIIDTQYF. CDR3 coding DNA: TGCGCCAGCAGCGTGGGGGCACAGGAAATAATAGATACGCAGTATTTT. The chain couples TRBV5-1 to TRBJ2-3, with D possibly being TRBD1 (6 bases). V was pared by 4 bases and J by 5 bases, with 20 bases between. Germline assignment: CDR1 SGHRS and CDR2 YFSETQ. The CDR3 consists of 16 residues.

This clone was seen a handful of times. The CDR3 sequence: CASQLHTGSYEQYF. The CDR3 DNA is TGTGCCAGTCAACTTCATACAGGGTCCTACGAGCAGTACTTC. This chain connects TRBV19 to TRBJ2-7; perhaps TRBD1 as D (6 bases). CDR3 length: 14 amino acids. Germline V gene lookup returns CDR1 LNHDA and CDR2 SQIVND (reference sequence). V was cut by 8 bases and J by 1 base, with 15 bases left in between.

The chain is built from TRBV5-4 and TRBJ2-3, with 9 positions matching TRBD2. The CDR3 runs 17 residues. Trimming cost V 3 bases and J 8 bases; bases outside gene matches: 16. Per germline, CDR1 SGHNT and CDR2 YYREEE (reference sequence). The chain's CDR3 is CASSSKAGGQGSGTQYF. The CDR3 region has the DNA TGTGCCAGCAGCTCAAAAGCGGGGGGCCAGGGGTCTGGTACGCAGTATTTT.

The rearrangement joins TRBV5-4 to TRBJ2-3; TRBD2 is a possible D gene (6 bases). This CDR3 has 16 residues. With 4 bases removed from V and 2 bases from J, the gap between germline ends came to 17 bases. Germline V gene data show CDR1 as SGHNT and CDR2 as YYREEE (reference sequence). The CDR3 protein is CASSTLLSGVTDTQYF. CDR3 nucleotide sequence: TGTGCCAGCAGCACACTACTGTCGGGGGTCACAGATACGCAGTATTTT. Variable domain in full (rest from reference TRBV5-4 and TRBJ2-3): ETGVTQSPTHLIKTRGQQVTLRCSSQSGHNTVSWYQQALGQGPQFIFQYYREEENGRGNFPPRFSGLQFPNYSSELNVNALELDDSALYLCASSTLLSGVTDTQYFGPGTRLTVL.

V usage is TRBV5-6 and J usage is TRBJ2-1; TRBD2 is a possible D gene (5 bases). V was shortened by 4 bases and J by 7 bases, with 21 bases between the two germline ends. CDR3 size: 16 residues. The germline CDR1 and CDR2 sequences are SGHDT and YYEEEE. The CDR3 spells CASSPPVTGSNNEQFF. The CDR3 DNA is TGTGCCAGCAGCCCCCCCGTTACGGGGAGTAATAATGAGCAGTTCTTC.

A few counts support this clone. This sequence joins TRBV5-1 and TRBJ1-4; D may be TRBD1 (6 bases). Germline V gene sequence: CDR1 SGHRS, CDR2 YFSETQ. The CDR3 runs to 15 residues. Trimming stripped 4 bases from V and 0 bases from J, with 10 bases between. The CDR3 region has the DNA TGCGCCAGCAGCGACGGGACAACAACTAATGAAAAACTGTTTTTT. This sequence encodes CASSDGTTTNEKLFF.

V usage is TRBV11-2 and J usage is TRBJ1-4, with D tentatively TRBD1 (5 bases). CDR1 SGHAT and CDR2 FQNNGV come from the germline V gene. The CDR3 length is 15 residues. V lost 4 bases, J lost 5 bases, and 14 bases lay in between. The CDR3 sequence: CASSSAGTPNEKLFF. For the CDR3, the DNA is TGTGCCAGCAGCTCCGCCGGGACCCCAAATGAAAAACTGTTTTTT.

The J gene is TRBJ1-5, the V gene TRBV12-3 or TRBV12-4; D remains ambiguous. The CDR3 covers 13 residues. V was shortened by 3 bases and J by 7 bases, with 10 bases between the two germline ends. The CDR3 DNA follows: TGTGCCAGCAGTTTGAGAGGCTGGCAGCCCCAGCATTTT. This encodes CASSLRGWQPQHF.

In its sample, this clone was seen once. Other DNA sequences in this specimen translate into the identical CDR3. The gene calls are TRBV19 and TRBJ1-2, with 9 nucleotides matching TRBD1. Germline V CDR1 and CDR2: LNHDA, SQIVND (reference sequence). J was trimmed by 5 bases and V by 5 bases; bases with no gene match: 3. The CDR3 is 13 residues long. CDR3 residues: CASSLDRGYGYTF. CDR3 nucleotides: TGTGCCAGTAGTTTGGACAGGGGATATGGCTACACCTTC.

The gene calls are TRBV29-1 and TRBJ1-2; weak D call: TRBD1 (6 bases). Trimming pared 3 bases from V and 8 bases from J, leaving 22 bases between. The CDR3 has 15 residues. Germline CDR1 and CDR2: SQVTM and ANQGSEA. DNA for the CDR3: TGCAGCGTTGAGCTGGGTGGGGGCCAAGCGATCGGCTACACCTTC. Amino acid sequence: CSVELGGGQAIGYTF.

The genes are TRBV25-1 and TRBJ2-7, with D tentatively TRBD1 (5 bases). This CDR3 region has 12 residues. Trimming stripped 4 bases from V and 5 bases from J, with 9 bases between. Germline V lookup: CDR1 MGHDK, CDR2 SYGVNS. The DNA for the CDR3 is TGTGCCAGCAGTGCGCAGGGCAACGAGCAGTACTTC. Amino acid sequence: CASSAQGNEQYF.

V gene TRBV12-3 or TRBV12-4 combines with J gene TRBJ1-1; D call uncertain. The V end lost 5 bases, the J end lost 1 base, and 8 bases lay between the germline ends. This CDR3 has 13 amino acids. CDR3 nucleotides: TGTGCCAGCAGTCCCACAGAGAACACTGAAGCTTTCTTT. Its translation is CASSPTENTEAFF.

This clone has only one observation. The genes are TRBV27 and TRBJ2-3, with a weak D call TRBD2 (6 bases). With 0 bases removed from V and 4 bases from J, the gap between germline ends came to 14 bases. The CDR3 covers 16 residues. Germline-derived CDR1 and CDR2 are MNHEY and SMNVEV (reference sequence). The CDR3 protein is CASSLSGRGGADTQYF. The CDR3 DNA sequence: TGTGCCAGCAGTTTATCTGGGCGGGGAGGCGCAGATACGCAGTATTTT.

The chain has TRBV2 and TRBJ2-5, with D perhaps assigned TRBD1 or TRBD2 (5 bases each). The germline gives CDR1 SNHLY, CDR2 FYNNEI. V was clipped by 2 bases and J by 9 bases, with 13 bases between them. The CDR3 loop spans 13 amino acids. CDR3 sequence reads: CASSELRDVAQYF. Here the CDR3 DNA reads TGTGCCAGCAGTGAACTTCGGGACGTGGCCCAGTACTTC.

This chain links TRBV9 with TRBJ2-3; D ambiguous. There are 14 residues in the CDR3. Germline CDR1 SGDLS, CDR2 YYNGEE. V lost 0 bases and J 2 bases, leaving 7 bases between the germline ends. CDR3 in DNA: TGTGCCAGCAGCGTAGCCGGTAACACAGATACGCAGTATTTT. It translates to CASSVAGNTDTQYF.

V gene TRBV6-5 combines with J gene TRBJ1-5; D not resolved. CDR1 is MNHEY and CDR2 is SVGAGI in the germline V gene. V lost 0 bases and J lost 7, with 13 bases in between. This CDR3 contains 15 residues. CDR3: CASSYSPGLGQPQHF. The DNA for the CDR3 is TGTGCCAGCAGTTACTCGCCAGGTTTGGGACAGCCCCAGCATTTT.